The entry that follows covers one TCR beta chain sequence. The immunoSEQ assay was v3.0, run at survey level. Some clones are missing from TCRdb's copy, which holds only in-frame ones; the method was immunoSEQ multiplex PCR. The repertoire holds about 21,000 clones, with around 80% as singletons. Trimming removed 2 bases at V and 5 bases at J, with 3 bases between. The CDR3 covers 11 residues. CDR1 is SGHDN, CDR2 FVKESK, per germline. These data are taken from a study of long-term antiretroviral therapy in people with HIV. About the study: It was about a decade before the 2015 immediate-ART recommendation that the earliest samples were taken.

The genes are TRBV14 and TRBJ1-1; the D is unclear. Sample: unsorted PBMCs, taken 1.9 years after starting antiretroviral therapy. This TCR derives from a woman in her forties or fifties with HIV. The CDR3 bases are TGTGCCAGCAGCCAACGAACTGAAGCTTTCTTT. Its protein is CASSQRTEAFF.